The entry below describes one T cell receptor (beta chain). The antigen is not known. This CDR3 contains 15 residues. J gave up 5 bases and V 2 bases, and 6 bases lay outside the gene matches. CDR1 is SGDLS and CDR2 is YYNGEE in the germline V gene. This sample stems from a study of Ad26.COV2.S vaccination and SARS-CoV-2 variants. Treatment: over 15 received Ad26.COV2.S at low or high dose, single or two shots; about 5 received placebo; per-sample allocation not given. Repertoires come from day 63 after the first vaccine or placebo injection. Clones were read by immunoSEQ multiplex PCR, and TCRdb kept only the in-frame ones, dropping some. Here the sample spans 350,000 to 500,000 clones, over 75% being singletons. Findings and caveats of the study: It was found that vaccine and placebo recipients had similar non-spike TCR breadth. Analyses that measured TCR breadth and depth may have underestimated total T cell responses.

The V gene is TRBV9, the J gene TRBJ2-7; TRBD1 matches 11 bases. The receptor was isolated from a person between 18 and 60 years old who received the Ad26.COV2.S COVID-19 vaccine or a placebo. The sample here was peripheral blood, taken in a trial of Ad26.COV2.S vaccine versus placebo. This chain's CDR3 is CASSVGTGGIDEQYF. Written as DNA, the CDR3 is TGTGCCAGCAGCGTCGGGACAGGGGGGATCGACGAGCAGTACTTC.